The 25 T cell receptor beta chains below come from one sample, sequenced in a study of Ad26.COV2.S vaccination and SARS-CoV-2 variants. The sample's treatment: some 20 received Ad26.COV2.S at low or high dose, single or two shots; 5 received placebo; per-sample allocation not given. The samples date from day 63 after the first vaccine or placebo injection. This table comes from immunoSEQ multiplex PCR, and its TCRdb copy is limited to in-frame clones, with some not included. In the table there are 400,000 or so clones, about 85% of which are singletons. Sample: peripheral blood, taken in a trial of Ad26.COV2.S vaccine versus placebo. The receptor set was obtained from a person aged 18-60 years who received the Ad26.COV2.S COVID-19 vaccine or a placebo.

This clone appeared a single time. V and J are TRBV15 and TRBJ1-5; D unresolved. The CDR3 has 17 amino acids. V dropped 5 bases and J dropped 0 bases, with 17 bases sitting between them. Germline lookup yields CDR1 LNHNV and CDR2 YYDKDF (reference sequence). CDR3 loop: CATSPTPYGHSNQPQHF. The DNA of the CDR3 is TGTGCCACCAGCCCCACCCCATACGGTCATAGCAATCAGCCCCAGCATTTT.

The rearrangement joins TRBV18 to TRBJ2-3, with TRBD1 matching 8 bases. Germline-derived CDR1 and CDR2 are KGHSH and LQKENI. The CDR3 is made up of 14 amino acids. V was pared by 3 bases and J by 6 bases, with 5 bases of the junction left unmatched. The CDR3 here is CASSPRQGKDTQYF. CDR3 in DNA: TGTGCCAGCTCACCCCGACAGGGGAAGGATACGCAGTATTTT.

This clone appeared a few times. The gene calls are TRBV2 and TRBJ2-7; D gene unclear. Trimming cost V 6 bases and J 3 bases, with 9 bases left between them. This CDR3 spans 12 amino acids. Germline-derived CDR1 and CDR2 are SNHLY and FYNNEI. In DNA, the CDR3 is TGTGCCAGCAGAGAAAACAACTACGAGCAGTACTTC. This codes for CASRENNYEQYF. Based on the CDR3 plus reference TRBV2 and TRBJ2-7, the full variable domain is EPEVTQTPSHQVTQMGQEVILRCVPISNHLYFYWYRQILGQKVEFLVSFYNNEISEKSEIFDDQFSVERPDGSNFTLKIRSTKLEDSAMYFCASRENNYEQYFGPGTRLTVT.

This chain connects TRBV29-1 to TRBJ1-4; D call uncertain. CDR3 length: 14 residues. Trimming shortened V by 5 bases and J by 1 base, and 11 bases separated the two germline ends. Germline V gene sequence: CDR1 SQVTM, CDR2 ANQGSEA. CDR3 nucleotide sequence: TGCAGCGTTTCCCTTAGGGTAACTAATGAAAAACTGTTTTTT. Translation gives CSVSLRVTNEKLFF.

The CDR3 reads CATSRDLGYQPQHF. DNA for the CDR3: TGTGCCACCAGCAGAGATCTCGGATATCAGCCCCAGCATTTT. This sequence joins TRBV15 and TRBJ1-5; no clear D gene. This CDR3 is built from 14 residues. Trimming pared 0 bases from V and 5 bases from J, leaving 8 bases between. Germline lookup yields CDR1 LNHNV and CDR2 YYDKDF (reference sequence).

The DNA of the CDR3 is TGTGCCAGCAGTGGCCAAGACGGCGTAAACAATCAGCCCCAGCATTTT. This gives the protein CASSGQDGVNNQPQHF. The chain is built from TRBV25-1 and TRBJ1-5, with no clear D. Germline loops: CDR1 MGHDK, CDR2 SYGVNS. The CDR3 spans 16 residues. Trimming shortened V by 4 bases and J by 3 bases, and 16 bases separated the two germline ends.

The rearrangement links TRBV6-5 to TRBJ1-2; TRBD1 matches 11 bases. The CDR3 totals 15 residues. Trimming at V came to 2 bases and at J to 3 bases, leaving 2 bases not matched to a gene. Germline lookup yields CDR1 MNHEY and CDR2 SVGAGI. CDR3 sequence reads: CASSYAGQGDYGYTF. CDR3 bases: TGTGCCAGCAGTTACGCGGGACAGGGGGACTATGGCTACACCTTC.

J is TRBJ1-2 and V is TRBV7-9; D gene ambiguous. The CDR3 sequence is 14 residues long. V gave up 8 bases and J gave up 0 bases, with 13 bases separating them. Per the germline V gene, CDR1 is SEHNR and CDR2 is FQNEAQ (reference sequence). CDR3 bases: TGTGCCAGCGAGAGGGTCCCATCTAACTATGGCTACACCTTC. This sequence encodes CASERVPSNYGYTF. The whole variable domain, filled in from reference TRBV7-9 and TRBJ1-2, reads DTGVSQNPRHKITKRGQNVTFRCDPISEHNRLYWYRQTLGQGPEFLTYFQNEAQLEKSRLLSDRFSAERPKGSFSTLEIQRTEQGDSAMYLCASERVPSNYGYTFGSGTRLTVV.

This chain connects TRBV13 to TRBJ1-1; 10 bases map to TRBD1. The J segment lost 4 bases and the V segment lost 2 bases, leaving 4 bases of the junction unmatched. This CDR3 contains 15 residues. Germline V gives CDR1 PRHDT, CDR2 FYEKMQ (reference sequence). CDR3 sequence reads: CASSLRDRGITEAFF. CDR3 bases: TGTGCCAGCAGCTTAAGGGACAGGGGCATCACTGAAGCTTTCTTT.

The rearrangement links TRBV3-1 (or the pseudogene TRBV3-2) to TRBJ2-1; 9 bases agree with TRBD2. Germline trimming cut 4 bases from V and 8 bases from J; bases unmatched to any gene: 12. CDR1 is LGHDT and CDR2 is YNNKEL in the germline V gene (reference sequence). The CDR3 spans 16 residues. In DNA form, the CDR3 reads TGTGCCAGCAGCCCCCGGGGTGCGGGGGGGCGGGATGAGCAGTTCTTC. Its translation: CASSPRGAGGRDEQFF.

This chain connects TRBV18 to TRBJ1-6; tentative D call: TRBD1 (5 bases). Germline V gene lookup returns CDR1 KGHSH and CDR2 LQKENI. The CDR3 has 13 amino acids. The V gene lost 0 bases and the J gene lost 14 bases, with 11 bases spanning the gap. The CDR3 protein is CASSPPTEDTLHF. In DNA, the CDR3 is TGTGCCAGCTCACCACCCACGGAGGACACCCTCCACTTT.

The chain links TRBV5-4 to TRBJ1-1; 7 bases match TRBD1. Trimming cost V 3 bases and J 1 base; bases outside gene matches: 6. The germline V gene encodes CDR1 SGHNT and CDR2 YYREEE (reference sequence). The CDR3 is 15 amino acids. In nucleotides, the CDR3 is TGTGCCAGCAGCTCTCCGGGACAGAGGAACACTGAAGCTTTCTTT. Translation gives CASSSPGQRNTEAFF.

This chain uses TRBV6-5 with TRBJ2-7, with D hard to call. The CDR3 has 14 amino acids. Germline V lookup: CDR1 MNHEY, CDR2 SVGAGI. Trimming shortened V by 4 bases and J by 0 bases, and 10 bases separated the two germline ends. DNA for the CDR3: TGTGCCAGCAGTTTCGCCCTAAGCTCCTACGAGCAGTACTTC. Amino acid sequence: CASSFALSSYEQYF.

V is TRBV5-1 and J is TRBJ2-1; D is undetermined. Germline V CDR1 and CDR2: SGHRS, YFSETQ. The CDR3 runs to 13 residues. The ends were cut back, 2 bases at V and 5 bases at J, with 8 bases in the middle. The CDR3, as DNA: TGCGCCAGCAGCTTTCAGGCGAACAATGAGCAGTTCTTC. Translating it yields CASSFQANNEQFF.

The chain uses TRBV5-4 and TRBJ2-1, with D perhaps TRBD1 (5 bases). V was cut by 4 bases and J by 7 bases, with 15 bases left in between. The CDR3 contains 14 residues. From germline, CDR1 is SGHNT and CDR2 YYREEE (reference sequence). CDR3 sequence: CASSHPAGLNEQFF. The CDR3 coding sequence is TGTGCCAGCAGCCATCCGGCAGGGTTGAATGAGCAGTTCTTC.

The chain uses TRBV20-1 and TRBJ2-3, with TRBD2 matching over 7 bases. CDR3 size: 11 residues. The germline V gene encodes CDR1 DFQATT and CDR2 SNEGSKA (reference sequence). The CDR3 sequence: CRTSAGNTQYF. The CDR3 DNA reads TGCAGGACTTCAGCGGGGAATACGCAGTATTTT.

The rearrangement uses TRBV9 and TRBJ1-1; no firm D call. V was cut by 6 bases and J by 3 bases, with 15 bases left in between. CDR1 and CDR2 from the germline V gene are SGDLS and YYNGEE. The CDR3 is made up of 14 amino acids. The CDR3 here is CASNFGEPDTEAFF. For the CDR3, the DNA is TGTGCCAGCAACTTCGGAGAGCCCGACACTGAAGCTTTCTTT.

The chain's CDR3 is CASSPQGAPNEQFF. As DNA, the CDR3 is TGTGCCAGCTCACCGCAGGGCGCGCCGAATGAGCAGTTCTTC. The V and J genes are TRBV18 and TRBJ2-1; D is perhaps TRBD1 (5 bases). Trimming took 3 bases from V and 7 from J, leaving 13 bases between them. CDR1 is KGHSH, CDR2 LQKENI, per germline. The CDR3 consists of 14 residues.

The rearrangement uses TRBV7-2 and TRBJ1-6, with D tentatively TRBD1 (5 bases). V lost 7 bases, J lost 12 bases, and 19 bases lay in between. CDR3 length equals 14 residues. Germline CDR1 SGHTA, CDR2 FQGNSA. The CDR3 region has the DNA TGTGCCAGCACCCTCCCCACCGAGGGGATACCCCTCCACTTT. Translating gives CASTLPTEGIPLHF.

This clone has a single count. The V call is TRBV14, the J call TRBJ2-3; D is unresolved. This CDR3 comprises 12 residues. The germline V and J ends were trimmed by 4 bases and 8 bases, with 10 bases remaining between them. Germline V CDR1 and CDR2: SGHDN, FVKESK. The CDR3 nucleotides read TGTGCCAGCAGCCCCCCGTCACCTACGCAGTATTTT. Its translation is CASSPPSPTQYF. The variable domain in full, with the rest retrieved from reference TRBV14 and TRBJ2-3, is EAGVTQFPSHSVIEKGQTVTLRCDPISGHDNLYWYRRVMGKEIKFLLHFVKESKQDESGMPNNRFLAERTGGTYSTLKVQPAELEDSGVYFCASSPPSPTQYFGPGTRLTVL.

The J gene is TRBJ2-2, the V gene TRBV10-2; possible D gene TRBD2, 6 bases. Germline CDR1 and CDR2: WSHSY and SAAADI. CDR3 length: 14 residues. The ends were cut back, 2 bases at V and 6 bases at J, with 10 bases in the middle. The CDR3 coding sequence is TGCGCCAGCAGTGAGATTCGGGGGTCCGGGGAGCTGTTTTTT. This sequence encodes CASSEIRGSGELFF.

The rearrangement joins TRBV12-3 or TRBV12-4 to TRBJ2-7; D gene ambiguous. The CDR3 sequence is 12 residues long. Trimming took 10 bases from V and 5 from J, leaving 15 bases between them. The CDR3 DNA follows: TGTGCCAACAATCCTAGTCCCCACGAGCAGTACTTC. This encodes CANNPSPHEQYF.

The rearrangement uses TRBV4-3 and TRBJ2-1; possibly TRBD2 for D (7 bases). The ends were cut back, 0 bases at V and 2 bases at J, with 11 bases in the middle. The CDR3 extends over 16 amino acids. Germline V lookup: CDR1 LGHNA, CDR2 YSLEER. Here the CDR3 reads CASSQDRGAPYNEQFF. CDR3 coding DNA: TGCGCCAGCAGCCAAGACCGGGGGGCCCCCTACAATGAGCAGTTCTTC.

The rearrangement joins TRBV7-9 to TRBJ2-3; D not resolved. Trimming cost V 7 bases and J 2 bases, with 10 bases left between them. The CDR3 has 13 amino acids. Per the germline V gene, CDR1 is SEHNR and CDR2 is FQNEAQ (reference sequence). CDR3 loop: CASTRTNTDTQYF. The CDR3 DNA reads as TGTGCCAGCACCCGCACCAACACAGATACGCAGTATTTT.

The chain uses TRBV9 and TRBJ2-5, with 7 bases identical to TRBD2. The trim removed 0 bases at V and 5 bases at J, leaving 7 bases unmatched. The CDR3 totals 15 residues. CDR1 SGDLS and CDR2 YYNGEE come from the germline V gene. The DNA of the CDR3 is TGTGCCAGCAGCGTAGAAGGCATAGCGGGTGAGACCCAGTACTTC. Translation gives CASSVEGIAGETQYF.